This record concerns one TCR beta chain sequence. Measured with immunoSEQ multiplex PCR; TCRdb has only the in-frame clones, and not every one. The table records about 110,000 clones, over 85% of them present only once. This sample is drawn from a study of T cell responses to AZD1222 COVID-19 vaccine. Trimming took off 5 bases at V and 2 bases at J, with 14 bases between the two ends. The CDR3 loop spans 15 amino acids. Germline CDR1 PRHDT, CDR2 FYEKMQ (reference sequence). The sample was peripheral blood, taken 28 days after the second AZD1222 dose. The chain carries TRBV13 and TRBJ2-3; D is unclear. This receptor was taken from an adult who received the AZD1222 COVID-19 vaccine. Here the CDR3 reads CASSPVGSVTDTQYF. CDR3 in DNA: TGTGCCAGCAGCCCCGTGGGTAGTGTCACAGATACGCAGTATTTT. Combining the CDR3 with reference TRBV13 and TRBJ2-3 gives the whole variable domain AAGVIQSPRHLIKEKRETATLKCYPIPRHDTVYWYQQGPGQDPQFLISFYEKMQSDKGSIPDRFSAQQFSDYHSELNMSSLELGDSALYFCASSPVGSVTDTQYFGPGTRLTVL.